Listed below are T cell receptor beta chains from one sample, sequenced in a study of shared clonotypes between healthy human individuals. Generated by immunoSEQ multiplex PCR, the TCRdb table keeps only in-frame clones and is missing some. The sample holds over a million clones; more than 75% are singletons and the top ten take more than 0.55%. Specimen: memory CD4+ T cells from PBMCs. These receptors originate from a man aged 18-30 years in good health. Some clones in this sample may be carry-over from other donors' samples. Each CDR3 is given without its conserved first and last residue. The order of the fields is clone size, V gene, J gene, CDR3 protein. Clone size is given for some rows only: seen once, a few or many times, or a class if the clone is expanded.

few	TRBV2	TRBJ2-3	ASSSGTSGRVTDTQY
-	TRBV28	TRBJ1-4	ASSLSGPGKLF
-	TRBV18	TRBJ1-4	ASSPLGLAATNEKLF
-	TRBV18	TRBJ2-1	ASSPQLSWVDNEQF
few	TRBV5-1	TRBJ1-4	ASSLGQGHEKLF
-	TRBV30	TRBJ1-2	ASRGYGYT
-	TRBV6-4	TRBJ2-3	ASSDSGLAERSDTQY
few	TRBV28	TRBJ1-2	ASTQRWGIQPYGYT
few	TRBV7-9	TRBJ1-1	ASSLGGDNEAF
-	TRBV18	TRBJ2-7	ATRQTQGAYEQY
many	TRBV4-2	TRBJ2-1	ASSQVPAGRAFNEQF
-	TRBV11-2	TRBJ2-7	ASSLARASQY
-	TRBV5-4	TRBJ1-2	ASFILGTPNYGYT
-	TRBV5-8	TRBJ2-4	ASSSQGVGIGIQY
-	TRBV6-6	TRBJ2-7	ASSYSGLAGGPY
-	TRBV9	TRBJ2-5	ASSVQDYYQETQY
-	TRBV28	TRBJ2-5	ASSLGDRGSKTQY
few	TRBV7-9	TRBJ1-2	ASSSGQGVGYT
-	TRBV5-1	TRBJ2-5	ASSDAGTIQETQY
-	TRBV7-9	TRBJ1-6	ASSLGGTGWSPLH
-	TRBV7-8	TRBJ2-7	ASSLGGVGQGYWY
-	TRBV28	TRBJ1-2	ASSLIRETSDGYT
-	TRBV5-4	TRBJ2-7	ASSSAGVGEQY
-	TRBV5-1	TRBJ2-5	ASSSDTPAGETQY
-	TRBV5-4	TRBJ2-7	ASSARDTPSEQY
-	TRBV5-1	TRBJ2-4	ASSQADEKGIQY
-	TRBV7-9	TRBJ2-5	ASSSRGGRATSQETQY
-	TRBV9	TRBJ2-1	ASSVGGIAGGPYNEQF
-	TRBV18	TRBJ2-1	ASSQSSGYNEQF
-	TRBV6-6	TRBJ2-1	ASRLAGGPYNEQF
-	TRBV27	TRBJ2-5	ASSSIPLRQGAETQY
few	TRBV28	TRBJ2-3	ASSLTLGGADTQY
-	TRBV6-5	TRBJ2-3	ASSYDAQGGYTQY
-	TRBV5-1	TRBJ2-1	ASSLISGRGYNEQF
-	TRBV30	TRBJ2-2	AWNQGIAGELF
-	TRBV18	TRBJ2-5	ASSRYLGQGAAETQY
few	TRBV14	TRBJ1-4	ASSEAVQTKLF
once	TRBV18	TRBJ2-7	ASSPQKGNEQY
-	TRBV5-4	TRBJ2-3	ASSLDATRADTQY
-	TRBV6-1	TRBJ2-7	ASSELPSGRVDEQY
-	TRBV5-1	TRBJ2-5	ASSPGLAGGRGETQY
-	TRBV6-1	TRBJ1-2	ASSASGRANYGYT